The rows below give T cell receptor beta chains drawn from one sample of a study of blood T cell repertoires in COVID-19. Clones were read by immunoSEQ multiplex PCR, and TCRdb kept only the in-frame ones, dropping some. Found here are about 140,000 clones, just under 85% of them singletons; the top ten hold nearly 3.5%. Sequenced sample: PBMCs or T cells enriched from blood (not recorded which). These receptors all stem from a woman in her fifties or sixties with acute COVID-19. CDR3s include the opening cysteine and the closing phenylalanine or tryptophan. Each record gives: D gene, J gene, V gene, clone size, CDR3 protein, CDR3 DNA. The D gene is left open where the match is weak. Some rows mark clone size as missing; the rest say once, few, many or name a class of expanded clone.

TRBD2 TRBJ2-3 TRBV30 NA CACWGGQPVARTQYF TGTGCCTGTTGGGGGGGTCAGCCCGTGGCACGCACGCAGTATTTT
NA TRBJ2-5 TRBV6-1 NA CASSEEGEGFGTQYF TGTGCCAGCAGTGAAGAGGGGGAGGGTTTCGGGACCCAGTACTTC
NA TRBJ2-1 TRBV4-1 NA CASSQEVGALGQFF TGCGCCAGCAGCCAAGAGGTGGGCGCGCTGGGGCAGTTCTTC
NA TRBJ1-4 TRBV7-9 NA CASGQGGAEKLFF TGTGCCAGCGGGCAAGGGGGTGCTGAAAAACTGTTTTTT
NA TRBJ1-2 TRBV9 NA CASSVGGGGYGYTF TGTGCCAGCAGCGTAGGCGGGGGAGGGTATGGCTACACCTTC
TRBD2 TRBJ2-3 TRBV9 NA CASSVVSSGTYGTDTQYF TGTGCCAGCAGCGTAGTTTCTAGCGGGACGTACGGCACAGATACGCAGTATTTT
NA TRBJ1-2 TRBV7-2 NA CASSSLGTNYGYTF TGTGCCAGCAGCTCCCTCGGGACTAACTATGGCTACACCTTC
NA TRBJ1-5 TRBV28 NA CASQTGSQPQHF TGTGCCAGCCAAACAGGGTCACAGCCCCAGCATTTT
TRBD1 TRBJ1-6 TRBV28 NA CASRGTVNNSPLHF TGTGCCAGCAGGGGGACAGTCAATAATTCACCCCTCCACTTT
TRBD2 TRBJ2-3 TRBV9 NA CASSVVPSGGSDTQYF TGTGCCAGCAGCGTAGTTCCTAGCGGGGGCTCAGATACGCAGTATTTT
NA TRBJ2-3 TRBV12-5 NA CASGSTVADTQYF TGTGCTAGTGGTTCCACGGTTGCAGATACGCAGTATTTT
NA TRBJ2-7 TRBV27 NA CASSFRPSSYEQYF TGTGCCAGCAGTTTTCGGCCTAGCTCCTACGAGCAGTACTTC
NA TRBJ1-5 TRBV21-1 NA CASSKGRGAFNISGQHF TGTGCCAGCAGCAAAGGGAGGGGTGCCTTTAATATCAGTGGCCAGCATTTT
TRBD2 TRBJ2-2 TRBV29-1 NA CSVEWQTSDAGELFF TGCAGCGTTGAATGGCAGACTAGCGATGCCGGGGAGCTGTTTTTT
TRBD1 TRBJ1-4 TRBV5-1 NA CASSFSGQGAEKLFF TGCGCCAGCAGTTTTTCCGGACAGGGGGCTGAAAAACTGTTTTTT
NA TRBJ1-4 TRBV11-3 NA CASSRSRVEKLFF TGTGCCAGCAGCCGTTCTCGGGTGGAAAAACTGTTTTTT
NA TRBJ1-3 TRBV19 NA CASNLRGLYGNTIYF TGTGCCAGTAATCTACGGGGTCTTTATGGAAACACCATATATTTT
TRBD1 TRBJ1-5 TRBV4-1 NA CASSRSGGGQPQHF TGCGCCAGCAGCAGGTCAGGGGGCGGTCAGCCCCAGCATTTT
TRBD2 TRBJ2-5 TRBV4-2 NA CASSESGSGDGTQYF TGTGCCAGCAGCGAAAGCGGGAGCGGGGATGGGACCCAGTACTTC
TRBD1 TRBJ1-4 TRBV5-1 NA CASRPQGANNEKLFF TGCGCCAGCAGGCCACAGGGGGCCAATAATGAAAAACTGTTTTTT
TRBD2 TRBJ2-7 TRBV27 NA CAAGGSGIPHEQYF TGTGCCGCCGGCGGTAGCGGGATTCCACACGAGCAGTACTTC
TRBD1 TRBJ2-7 TRBV6-5 NA CASTKDRRYEQYF TGTGCCAGCACCAAGGACAGGCGTTACGAGCAGTACTTC
NA TRBJ1-1 TRBV2 NA CASSEIGTGTEAFF TGTGCCAGCAGTGAAATAGGTACGGGCACTGAAGCTTTCTTT
TRBD1 TRBJ2-1 TRBV11-3 NA CASSLRGLASEQFF TGTGCCAGCAGCTTAAGGGGGCTAGCCAGTGAGCAGTTCTTC
NA TRBJ1-1 TRBV18 once CASSPIARGGDMNTEAFF TGTGCCAGCTCACCAATCGCCAGGGGAGGGGACATGAACACTGAAGCTTTCTTT
NA TRBJ1-4 TRBV9 NA CASSVPGANEKLFF TGTGCCAGCAGCGTACCAGGGGCTAATGAAAAACTGTTTTTT
TRBD2 TRBJ2-2 TRBV4-1 NA CASSRTGLAEGELFF TGCGCCAGCAGCCGTACGGGACTAGCGGAGGGGGAGCTGTTTTTT
NA TRBJ1-5 TRBV5-5 NA CASSPWTNSNQPQHF TGTGCCAGCAGCCCCTGGACAAATAGCAATCAGCCCCAGCATTTT
NA TRBJ2-5 TRBV7-9 NA CASSLGGSPPQETQYF TGTGCCAGCAGCTTAGGGGGCAGCCCTCCCCAAGAGACCCAGTACTTC
TRBD2 TRBJ2-7 TRBV4-2 NA CASSVAGTRDYEQYF TGTGCCAGCAGTGTCGCGGGGACTAGGGATTACGAGCAGTACTTC
NA TRBJ1-1 TRBV28 NA CASSFMGAGDTEAFF TGTGCCAGCAGTTTCATGGGGGCTGGGGACACTGAAGCTTTCTTT
TRBD2 TRBJ2-3 TRBV29-1 NA CSVEDRLAGRETDTQYF TGCAGCGTTGAAGACCGACTAGCGGGAAGAGAGACAGATACGCAGTATTTT
TRBD2 TRBJ2-5 TRBV6-5 few CASSRDGTSGETQYF TGTGCCAGCAGTAGGGACGGGACTAGCGGAGAGACCCAGTACTTC
NA TRBJ1-1 TRBV15 NA CATSTGMGNTEAFF TGTGCCACCAGCACAGGGATGGGGAACACTGAAGCTTTCTTT
NA TRBJ2-1 TRBV7-3 NA CASSLNGNEQFF TGTGCCAGCAGCTTAAACGGCAATGAGCAGTTCTTC
NA TRBJ2-2 TRBV28 NA CASSIANTGELFF TGTGCCAGCAGTATCGCGAACACCGGGGAGCTGTTTTTT
TRBD1 TRBJ1-2 TRBV28 NA CASSSGTGGNYTF TGTGCCAGCAGTTCGGGGACAGGGGGCAACTACACCTTC
NA TRBJ2-3 TRBV11-1 NA CASSPHRQDTQYF TGTGCCAGCAGCCCACACCGACAGGATACGCAGTATTTT
NA TRBJ2-1 TRBV29-1 NA CSVGVAQYNEQFF TGCAGCGTTGGAGTAGCGCAGTACAATGAGCAGTTCTTC
NA TRBJ2-1 TRBV6-6 once CASSYGDFRGGNEQFF TGTGCCAGCAGTTACGGGGACTTCCGCGGAGGCAATGAGCAGTTCTTC
NA TRBJ2-7 TRBV5-4 NA CASSLTSSHEQYF TGTGCCAGCAGCCTGACTAGTTCCCACGAGCAGTACTTC
NA TRBJ2-2 TRBV6-1 NA CASSEAVQVGTGELFF TGTGCCAGCAGTGAAGCGGTACAGGTCGGGACCGGGGAGCTGTTTTTT
TRBD2 TRBJ2-3 TRBV19 NA CASSSTGTSGKRTDTQYF TGTGCCAGTAGTTCGACCGGGACTAGCGGGAAACGCACAGATACGCAGTATTTT
NA TRBJ1-1 TRBV6-1 NA CASSELQYYNTEAFF TGTGCCAGCAGTGAATTACAGTATTACAACACTGAAGCTTTCTTT
NA TRBJ1-2 TRBV30 NA CAWSFTAYGYTF TGTGCCTGGAGTTTTACTGCGTATGGCTACACCTTC
TRBD2 TRBJ2-3 TRBV27 NA CASSTVWGTSGRLSTDTQYF TGTGCCAGCAGCACCGTTTGGGGGACTAGCGGGAGGTTGAGCACAGATACGCAGTATTTT